The 31 T cell receptor beta chains reported below all come from one sample, sequenced in a study of T cell responses to AZD1222 COVID-19 vaccine. Profiling relied on immunoSEQ multiplex PCR, and the TCRdb table lists in-frame clones only, not all of them. Of about 180,000 clones listed, around 90% are singletons. This material consisted of peripheral blood, taken 28 days after the second AZD1222 dose. The origin of the receptors is an adult who received the AZD1222 COVID-19 vaccine.

CDR3 coding DNA: TGTGCCAGCACCCTGACGGGGGGGGCTCAAGAGACCCAGTACTTC. Translated, it gives CASTLTGGAQETQYF. The chain has TRBV7-3 and TRBJ2-5; 8 positions match TRBD2. Germline V lookup: CDR1 SGHTA, CDR2 FQGTGA. The CDR3 has 15 residues. Trimming at V came to 7 bases and at J to 2 bases, leaving 9 bases not matched to a gene.

This chain uses TRBV18 with TRBJ1-6; D is uncertain. The germline V gene has CDR1 KGHSH and CDR2 LQKENI. The V gene lost 3 bases and the J gene lost 9 bases, with 15 bases spanning the gap. The CDR3 extends over 15 amino acids. CDR3 region: CASSPDLTHTSPLHF. The CDR3 bases are TGTGCCAGCTCACCGGACCTAACTCATACTTCACCCCTCCACTTT.

The chain carries TRBV7-2 and TRBJ1-4; D is ambiguous. The CDR3 extends over 13 amino acids. The germline gives CDR1 SGHTA, CDR2 FQGNSA. V was cut by 1 base and J by 8 bases, with 8 bases left in between. CDR3 loop: CASSLGSGEKLFF. For the CDR3, the DNA is TGTGCCAGCAGCTTAGGTTCAGGCGAAAAACTGTTTTTT.

The CDR3 reads CASRLAGGPLVTDTQYF. DNA for the CDR3: TGTGCCAGTCGGCTAGCGGGAGGGCCGTTGGTGACAGATACGCAGTATTTT. The chain is built from TRBV19 and TRBJ2-3, with 12 bases aligning to TRBD2. This CDR3 contains 17 residues. Per the germline V gene, CDR1 is LNHDA and CDR2 is SQIVND (reference sequence). Unmatched junction bases numbered 12, after V lost 8 bases and J lost 3 bases.

The rearrangement joins TRBV5-4 to TRBJ1-3; D gene uncertain. Germline V gene lookup returns CDR1 SGHNT and CDR2 YYREEE (reference sequence). This CDR3 spans 14 amino acids. V lost 0 bases and J lost 4, with 8 bases in between. As DNA, the CDR3 is TGTGCCAGCAGCTTGGTTCCCTCCGGAAACACCATATATTTT. Its translation is CASSLVPSGNTIYF.

This chain uses TRBV14 with TRBJ2-7; weak D call: TRBD2 (5 bases). Looked up from germline, CDR1 is SGHDN and CDR2 is FVKESK. The length of the CDR3 is 13 residues. Trimming took 4 bases from V and 1 from J, leaving 8 bases between them. This CDR3 reads CASSPDLSYEQYF. The CDR3 DNA follows: TGTGCCAGCAGCCCGGACTTATCCTACGAGCAGTACTTC.

The chain carries TRBV9 and TRBJ2-2; D may match TRBD1 or TRBD2 (5 bases each). The ends were cut back, 3 bases at V and 6 bases at J, with 15 bases in the middle. Germline CDR1 SGDLS, CDR2 YYNGEE. This CDR3 comprises 15 residues. This chain's CDR3 is CASSGTGPQAGELFF. The CDR3 DNA is TGTGCCAGCAGCGGCACGGGACCCCAGGCCGGGGAGCTGTTTTTT.

The chain links TRBV4-3 to TRBJ1-5, with D possibly matching TRBD1 (6 bases). Looked up from germline, CDR1 is LGHNA and CDR2 is YSLEER. This CDR3 comprises 18 residues. The ends were cut back, 0 bases at V and 1 base at J, with 16 bases in the middle. The CDR3 region is CASSQDTSLRGSNQPQHF. DNA of the CDR3: TGCGCCAGCAGCCAAGATACTAGCCTCAGGGGAAGCAATCAGCCCCAGCATTTT.

The chain links TRBV6-5 to TRBJ1-2; tentative D call: TRBD1 (5 bases). The V gene lost 6 bases and the J gene lost 1 base, with 15 bases spanning the gap. This CDR3 spans 15 amino acids. Per germline, CDR1 MNHEY and CDR2 SVGAGI. In DNA form, the CDR3 reads TGTGCCAGCAGCAACAGACAGACAAGTAACTATGGCTACACCTTC. Amino acids: CASSNRQTSNYGYTF.

This clone was found once. This sequence joins TRBV7-2 and TRBJ1-6, with D possibly being TRBD1 (5 bases). This CDR3 is built from 15 residues. The ends were cut back, 5 bases at V and 2 bases at J, with 10 bases in the middle. Germline V gene sequence: CDR1 SGHTA, CDR2 FQGNSA. The CDR3 loop is CASSPRTPYNSPLHF. The DNA for the CDR3 is TGTGCCAGCAGCCCTCGGACACCCTATAATTCACCCCTCCACTTT. Full variable domain (remainder filled in from reference TRBV7-2 and TRBJ1-6): GAGVSQSPSNKVTEKGKDVELRCDPISGHTALYWYRQSLGQGLEFLIYFQGNSAPDKSGLPSDRFSAERTGGSVSTLTIQRTQQEDSAVYLCASSPRTPYNSPLHFGNGTRLTVT.

This chain joins TRBV5-4 and TRBJ1-1; 9 nucleotides align to TRBD1. CDR1 is SGHNT and CDR2 is YYREEE in the germline V gene (reference sequence). Trimming at V came to 4 bases and at J to 5 bases, leaving 6 bases not matched to a gene. CDR3 length: 14 residues. CDR3 sequence (DNA): TGTGCCAGCAGCCAGGGACAGGGATTGACTGAAGCTTTCTTT. It yields the protein CASSQGQGLTEAFF.

The chain joins TRBV6-1 to TRBJ2-7; D gene uncertain. The CDR3 runs 15 residues. Germline lookup yields CDR1 MNHNS and CDR2 SASEGT. Trimming left V 0 bases short and J 1 base short, with 10 bases between. CDR3 DNA: TGTGCCAGCAGTGAAGCGGCGGCGTCTTCCTACGAGCAGTACTTC. Encoded protein: CASSEAAASSYEQYF.

This clone was seen more than once but under ten times. The chain employs TRBV6-2 or TRBV6-3 and TRBJ2-7, with a weak D call TRBD1 (6 bases). The CDR3 has 11 residues. V lost 2 bases and J lost 13, with 12 bases in between. The germline gives CDR1 MNHEY, CDR2 SVGEGT. CDR3 DNA: TGTGCCAGCAGTTACCCCGACAGGCCATACTTC. It is translated as CASSYPDRPYF.

The rearrangement uses TRBV2 and TRBJ1-5; tentative D call: TRBD1 (5 bases). Germline V CDR1 and CDR2: SNHLY, FYNNEI. Between the trimmed V and J ends, which lost 3 bases and 10 bases, there was a span of 10 bases. The CDR3 contains 12 residues. The CDR3 is CASSEEGPPQHF. CDR3 nucleotides: TGTGCCAGCAGTGAGGAGGGGCCTCCCCAGCATTTT. The whole variable domain, filled in from reference TRBV2 and TRBJ1-5, reads EPEVTQTPSHQVTQMGQEVILRCVPISNHLYFYWYRQILGQKVEFLVSFYNNEISEKSEIFDDQFSVERPDGSNFTLKIRSTKLEDSAMYFCASSEEGPPQHFGDGTRLSIL.

V is TRBV7-9 and J is TRBJ2-7; 7 positions match TRBD1. The germline V gene has CDR1 SEHNR and CDR2 FQNEAQ (reference sequence). This CDR3 comprises 15 residues. Trimming at V came to 5 bases and at J to 6 bases, leaving 13 bases not matched to a gene. The DNA of the CDR3 is TGTGCCAGCAGCCCTAGAGGCGACAGGGTATCCGAGCAGTACTTC. This gives the protein CASSPRGDRVSEQYF.

This clone has just one count. The V and J genes are TRBV4-1 and TRBJ1-2; D unresolved. Germline CDR1 MGHRA, CDR2 YSYEKL. This CDR3 spans 15 amino acids. The V and J ends lost 3 bases and 4 bases respectively, with 15 bases between them. The CDR3 spells CASSQERLSGYGYTF. CDR3 bases: TGCGCCAGCAGCCAGGAGCGCCTCAGCGGCTATGGCTACACCTTC.

This chain connects TRBV27 to TRBJ2-3; possibly TRBD1 for D (7 bases). V gave up 6 bases and J gave up 2 bases, with 18 bases separating them. The CDR3 loop spans 16 amino acids. Germline V gives CDR1 MNHEY, CDR2 SMNVEV (reference sequence). In DNA, the CDR3 is TGTGCCAGCAGCCCCCCCCAGGGGGACTTCACAGATACGCAGTATTTT. Encoded protein: CASSPPQGDFTDTQYF.

V gene TRBV15 combines with J gene TRBJ1-2, with 7 bases lining up with TRBD1. Germline V lookup: CDR1 LNHNV, CDR2 YYDKDF (reference sequence). The CDR3 covers 14 residues. With 1 base clipped from V and 7 bases from J, the junction kept 6 bases outside the gene matches. The CDR3 sequence is CATSRGGTVGGYTF. In DNA form, the CDR3 reads TGTGCCACCAGCAGAGGGGGGACAGTTGGTGGCTACACCTTC.

Points on this clone: Distinct nucleotide sequences in the sample also encode this CDR3. The genes are TRBV12-3 or TRBV12-4 and TRBJ1-2, with 9 nucleotides matching TRBD1. The J segment lost 7 bases and the V segment lost 4 bases, leaving 1 base of the junction unmatched. The CDR3 has 12 residues. The CDR3 sequence is CASSWTGVGYTF. The CDR3 coding sequence is TGTGCCAGCAGTTGGACAGGGGTTGGCTACACCTTC.

The sample holds a few counts of this clone. The chain is built from TRBV13 and TRBJ2-7; D gene uncertain. V was shortened by 5 bases and J by 3 bases, with 8 bases between the two germline ends. The CDR3 is 12 amino acids. Germline V gene data show CDR1 as PRHDT and CDR2 as FYEKMQ (reference sequence). DNA for the CDR3: TGTGCCAGCAGCGGAGCTGGCTACGAGCAGTACTTC. Protein product: CASSGAGYEQYF.

For this clone: The same CDR3 arises from other DNA sequences in this sample as well. This chain joins TRBV6-1 and TRBJ2-1, with 12 nucleotides matching TRBD2. The V and J ends lost 2 bases and 6 bases, in that order; junction bases with no gene match: 2. The CDR3 covers 15 residues. CDR1 is MNHNS and CDR2 is SASEGT in the germline V gene. CDR3 region: CASSERTSGINEQFF. In nucleotides, the CDR3 is TGTGCCAGCAGTGAACGGACTAGCGGGATCAATGAGCAGTTCTTC.

This CDR3 reads CASSGLADYEQYF. CDR3 nucleotide sequence: TGTGCCAGCAGCGGACTAGCGGATTACGAGCAGTACTTC. The gene calls are TRBV27 and TRBJ2-7; 10 positions match TRBD2. The germline V gene has CDR1 MNHEY and CDR2 SMNVEV (reference sequence). The CDR3 is 13 residues long. V shed 6 bases, J shed 4 bases, and the junction held 3 bases outside the gene matches.

V and J are TRBV12-3 or TRBV12-4 and TRBJ2-5, with a weak D call TRBD1 (5 bases). V lost 7 bases to trimming and J lost 2 bases, with 11 bases between them. CDR3 length: 13 amino acids. The CDR3 region is CASTRTRQETQYF. The DNA for the CDR3 is TGTGCCAGCACCAGGACAAGACAAGAGACCCAGTACTTC.

The chain carries TRBV7-2 and TRBJ1-1, with D maybe TRBD1 (5 bases). CDR3 length equals 13 residues. Germline V gene lookup returns CDR1 SGHTA and CDR2 FQGNSA. Between the trimmed V and J ends, which lost 2 bases and 5 bases, there was a span of 9 bases. CDR3 bases: TGTGCCAGCAGCTTACTACGGGGGACTGAAGCTTTCTTT. The encoded protein is CASSLLRGTEAFF.

CDR3 sequence: CASRAYYGYTF. The DNA of the CDR3 is TGTGCCAGCCGCGCTTACTATGGCTACACCTTC. V and J are TRBV9 and TRBJ1-2, with unresolved D. Between the trimmed V and J ends, which lost 7 bases and 3 bases, there was a span of 7 bases. Per germline, CDR1 SGDLS and CDR2 YYNGEE. The CDR3 consists of 11 residues.

This clone was counted once. The chain carries TRBV11-2 and TRBJ1-5; possible D gene TRBD1, 6 bases. The germline V gene encodes CDR1 SGHAT and CDR2 FQNNGV. This CDR3 region has 14 residues. Trimming removed 0 bases at V and 7 bases at J, with 10 bases between. The CDR3 sequence: CASSLDRGGQPQHF. Here the CDR3 DNA reads TGTGCCAGCAGCTTAGATCGGGGGGGCCAGCCCCAGCATTTT.

The chain links TRBV9 to TRBJ1-2; the D is unclear. This CDR3 has 15 residues. CDR1 and CDR2 from the germline V gene are SGDLS and YYNGEE. V lost 0 bases and J 4 bases, leaving 13 bases between the germline ends. The CDR3, as DNA: TGTGCCAGCAGCGTAGACGGCCTCGAGGGCTATGGCTACACCTTC. Its translation is CASSVDGLEGYGYTF.

The rearrangement uses TRBV5-1 and TRBJ2-2; 9 bases line up with TRBD1. Germline V gene lookup returns CDR1 SGHRS and CDR2 YFSETQ. The junction had 6 bases not matched to a gene; V was cut back by 4 bases and J by 5 bases. The CDR3 runs to 15 residues. CDR3 DNA: TGCGCCAGCAGCATGGACAGGGGTATGACCGGGGAGCTGTTTTTT. Its translation is CASSMDRGMTGELFF.

The chain has TRBV4-2 and TRBJ1-1; D possibly corresponds to TRBD1 (6 bases). CDR3 length: 15 amino acids. The germline V and J ends were trimmed by 3 bases and 1 base, with 12 bases remaining between them. Germline assignment: CDR1 LGHNA and CDR2 YNFKEQ. The CDR3 loop is CASSQGATGNTEAFF. The CDR3 nucleotides are TGTGCCAGCAGCCAGGGTGCGACAGGGAACACTGAAGCTTTCTTT.

The CDR3 DNA is TGTGCCAGCAGGGGACTAGCTCGCGAGCAGTACTTC. Translation gives CASRGLAREQYF. The chain recombines TRBV28 with TRBJ2-7; 9 bases match TRBD2. The CDR3 runs to 12 residues. Germline-derived CDR1 and CDR2 are MDHEN and SYDVKM. V shed 6 bases and J 6 bases; nucleotides not matched to a gene: 3.

The chain is built from TRBV19 and TRBJ1-6; TRBD1 agrees at 11 bases. Trimming cost V 6 bases and J 8 bases; bases outside gene matches: 6. Germline values: CDR1 LNHDA, CDR2 SQIVND (reference sequence). The CDR3 length is 15 residues. In nucleotides, the CDR3 is TGTGCCAGTAGACTCGGGACAGGGGGTGATTCACCCCTCCACTTT. It translates to CASRLGTGGDSPLHF.